Each of the 20 T cell receptor beta chains below was sequenced from the same sample in a study of blood T cell repertoires in COVID-19. Generated by immunoSEQ multiplex PCR, the TCRdb table keeps only in-frame clones and is missing some. This sample carries around 150,000 clones, about 86% of them seen once, and the ten largest clones take around 8.2%. Sequencing used peripheral blood. The source of these receptors is a man aged 55 to 70 with acute or convalescent COVID-19.

The CDR3: CASSPLGASEKLFF. For the CDR3, the DNA is TGTGCCAGCTCACCATTGGGGGCCAGTGAAAAACTGTTTTTT. The V call is TRBV18, the J call TRBJ1-4; TRBD1 is a possible D gene (6 bases). V gave up 2 bases and J gave up 7 bases, with 11 bases separating them. Germline loops: CDR1 KGHSH, CDR2 LQKENI. CDR3 length equals 14 residues. Full variable domain (outside the CDR3, taken from reference TRBV18 and TRBJ1-4): NAGVMQNPRHLVRRRGQEARLRCSPMKGHSHVYWYRQLPEEGLKFMVYLQKENIIDESGMPKERFSAEFPKEGPSILRIQQVVRGDSAAYFCASSPLGASEKLFFGSGTQLSVL.

This chain joins TRBV29-1 and TRBJ1-2; 8 nucleotides line up with TRBD1. CDR3 length: 15 residues. Germline V gene lookup returns CDR1 SQVTM and CDR2 ANQGSEA. Trimming took 7 bases from V and 1 from J; bases not matched to a gene: 11. CDR3 sequence reads: CSATAAGGYNYGYTF. CDR3 bases: TGCAGCGCCACGGCAGCAGGGGGCTATAACTATGGCTACACCTTC.

The chain is built from TRBV19 and TRBJ2-4; 9 bases are shared with TRBD1. The CDR3 extends over 15 amino acids. With 5 bases clipped from V and 6 bases from J, the junction kept 8 bases outside the gene matches. The V gene's germline CDR1 is LNHDA and CDR2 SQIVND (reference sequence). CDR3 DNA: TGTGCCAGTAGTCATAACGTGGGACAGGGAAACATTCAGTACTTC. Translating it yields CASSHNVGQGNIQYF.

This sequence joins TRBV28 and TRBJ1-2; TRBD1 aligns across 8 bases. The CDR3 loop spans 13 amino acids. Germline CDR1 MDHEN, CDR2 SYDVKM. The trim removed 6 bases at V and 4 bases at J, leaving 4 bases unmatched. The CDR3 DNA sequence: TGTGCCAGCAGACTCACAGGGGGCTATGGCTACACCTTC. Its translation: CASRLTGGYGYTF.

The gene calls are TRBV5-4 and TRBJ2-4; D is possibly TRBD2 (6 bases). CDR3 length equals 12 residues. The germline V and J ends were trimmed by 1 base and 13 bases, with 12 bases remaining between them. Germline-derived CDR1 and CDR2 are SGHNT and YYREEE (reference sequence). The CDR3 loop reads CASSLYGTPQYF. CDR3 nucleotides: TGTGCCAGCAGCTTGTACGGGACTCCACAGTACTTC.

The rearrangement joins TRBV6-5 to TRBJ1-5; TRBD1 is a possible D gene (6 bases). Germline values: CDR1 MNHEY, CDR2 SVGAGI. The V gene lost 5 bases and the J gene lost 4 bases, with 12 bases spanning the gap. The CDR3 runs to 14 residues. Here the CDR3 reads CASSLTGINQPQHF. In DNA form, the CDR3 reads TGTGCCAGCAGTCTTACAGGGATTAATCAGCCCCAGCATTTT.

The CDR3 protein is CASSSRAYGYTF. As DNA, the CDR3 is TGTGCCAGTAGTTCCAGGGCCTATGGCTACACCTTC. The chain joins TRBV19 to TRBJ1-2; tentatively, D is TRBD1 (5 bases). The CDR3 sequence is 12 residues long. V dropped 5 bases and J dropped 4 bases, with 8 bases sitting between them. The V gene's germline CDR1 is LNHDA and CDR2 SQIVND (reference sequence). The variable domain in full, completed from reference TRBV19 and TRBJ1-2, reads DGGITQSPKYLFRKEGQNVTLSCEQNLNHDAMYWYRQDPGQGLRLIYYSQIVNDFQKGDIAEGYSVSREKKESFPLTVTSAQKNPTAFYLCASSSRAYGYTFGSGTRLTVV.

The genes are TRBV28 and TRBJ2-1; 11 positions agree with TRBD2. After removal of 5 bases from V and 5 bases from J, the junction contained 11 bases not matched to a gene. CDR3 size: 17 residues. CDR1 is MDHEN and CDR2 is SYDVKM in the germline V gene. The CDR3 sequence is CASSPRRLAGPHNEQFF. The CDR3, as DNA: TGTGCCAGCAGTCCCCGCCGACTAGCGGGACCCCACAATGAGCAGTTCTTC.

V and J are TRBV18 and TRBJ1-1; 9 bases are shared with TRBD1. The CDR3 totals 14 residues. V dropped 3 bases and J dropped 4; count of bases not matched to a gene: 3. Germline V lookup: CDR1 KGHSH, CDR2 LQKENI. The DNA of the CDR3 is TGTGCCAGCTCACCCCGGACAGGGGCCACTGAAGCTTTCTTT. Amino acid sequence: CASSPRTGATEAFF.

The chain joins TRBV28 to TRBJ2-7, with TRBD1 matching over 8 bases. After removal of 1 base from V and 5 bases from J, the junction contained 7 bases not matched to a gene. Germline CDR1 MDHEN, CDR2 SYDVKM. The CDR3 sequence is 15 residues long. The CDR3, as DNA: TGTGCCAGCAGTTTATCCCAGGGGGCATGGAACGAGCAGTACTTC. As protein: CASSLSQGAWNEQYF.

V gene TRBV6-5 combines with J gene TRBJ1-5; tentative D call: TRBD1 (5 bases). This CDR3 spans 15 amino acids. Germline CDR1 MNHEY, CDR2 SVGAGI. The V gene lost 6 bases and the J gene lost 1 base, with 13 bases spanning the gap. The CDR3 sequence is CASRGGTASNQPQHF. DNA of the CDR3: TGTGCCAGCAGGGGGGGGACGGCGAGCAATCAGCCCCAGCATTTT.

CDR3 DNA: TGCGCCAGCAGAAGACAGCTTGAAGCTTTCTTT. This translates into CASRRQLEAFF. The chain couples TRBV10-2 to TRBJ1-1; D perhaps matches TRBD1 (5 bases). Germline values: CDR1 WSHSY, CDR2 SAAADI. There are 11 residues in the CDR3. Trimming stripped 6 bases from V and 7 bases from J, with 9 bases between.

V is TRBV24-1 and J is TRBJ1-5; the D gene is possibly TRBD1 (6 bases). Germline V CDR1 and CDR2: KGHDR, SFDVKD. V lost 5 bases to trimming and J lost 2 bases, with 6 bases between them. The CDR3 is 13 residues long. The chain's CDR3 is CATSAGGNQPQHF. DNA for the CDR3: TGTGCCACCAGTGCAGGGGGCAATCAGCCCCAGCATTTT.

The chain recombines TRBV9 with TRBJ1-5, with TRBD1 identical over 7 bases. In germline, CDR1 is SGDLS, CDR2 YYNGEE. The CDR3 extends over 14 amino acids. The V gene end was trimmed by 0 bases and the J gene end by 5 bases; junction bases not matched to a gene: 2. The CDR3 loop is CASSVDRGDQPQHF. DNA of the CDR3: TGTGCCAGCAGCGTAGACAGGGGAGATCAGCCCCAGCATTTT.

The chain is built from TRBV5-1 and TRBJ2-1; tentative D call: TRBD1 (5 bases). The germline V gene encodes CDR1 SGHRS and CDR2 YFSETQ. V shed 3 bases and J shed 4 bases, with 17 bases lying between them. This CDR3 is 16 amino acids long. CDR3 region: CASSSLGAQTYNEQFF. In nucleotides, the CDR3 is TGCGCCAGCAGCTCCCTAGGGGCTCAAACGTACAATGAGCAGTTCTTC.

This chain joins TRBV7-6 and TRBJ1-6, with TRBD1 as a possible D gene (6 bases). The CDR3 contains 13 residues. Germline V gene sequence: CDR1 SGHVS, CDR2 FNYEAQ. The V end lost 5 bases, the J end lost 8 bases, and 10 bases lay between the germline ends. This CDR3 reads CASSVRQDSPLHF. The CDR3 bases are TGTGCCAGCAGCGTTAGACAGGATTCACCCCTCCACTTT.

The chain carries TRBV5-3 and TRBJ1-5; D is unclear. TRBV5-3 is placed among ORFs of uncertain function. The CDR3 sequence is 16 residues long. V was trimmed by 4 bases and J by 2 bases, leaving 16 bases between them. The CDR3 DNA reads TGTGCCAGAAGCCATTTTGGGCAGGTAGGCAATCAGCCCCAGCATTTT. Its protein is CARSHFGQVGNQPQHF.

V and J are TRBV28 and TRBJ1-4; possibly TRBD1 for D (5 bases). The length of the CDR3 is 15 residues. Germline assignment: CDR1 MDHEN and CDR2 SYDVKM. V was shortened by 5 bases and J by 0 bases, with 10 bases between the two germline ends. CDR3 sequence: CASSPRVTTNEKLFF. CDR3 in DNA: TGTGCCAGCAGTCCCAGGGTAACAACTAATGAAAAACTGTTTTTT. Full variable domain (rest looked up from reference TRBV28 and TRBJ1-4): DVKVTQSSRYLVKRTGEKVFLECVQDMDHENMFWYRQDPGLGLRLIYFSYDVKMKEKGDIPEGYSVSREKKERFSLILESASTNQTSMYLCASSPRVTTNEKLFFGSGTQLSVL.

This clone appeared a few times. This chain joins TRBV9 and TRBJ2-3; possibly TRBD2 for D (6 bases). The germline gives CDR1 SGDLS, CDR2 YYNGEE. The CDR3 loop spans 16 amino acids. V was clipped by 4 bases and J by 0 bases, with 15 bases between them. The CDR3 region is CASSNGLARSTDTQYF. CDR3 nucleotides: TGTGCCAGCAGCAATGGGCTAGCGCGAAGCACAGATACGCAGTATTTT. Full variable domain (remainder filled in from reference TRBV9 and TRBJ2-3): DSGVTQTPKHLITATGQRVTLRCSPRSGDLSVYWYQQSLDQGLQFLIQYYNGEERAKGNILERFSAQQFPDLHSELNLSSLELGDSALYFCASSNGLARSTDTQYFGPGTRLTVL.

This rearrangement joins TRBV3-1 (or the pseudogene TRBV3-2) to TRBJ1-1; D is possibly TRBD1 (6 bases). This CDR3 is built from 12 residues. V was shortened by 1 base and J by 11 bases, with 11 bases between the two germline ends. Looked up from germline, CDR1 is LGHDT and CDR2 is YNNKEL (reference sequence). CDR3 coding DNA: TGTGCCAGCAGCCAAGGTCGGGGGGCGGCTTTCTTT. It is translated as CASSQGRGAAFF.